This T cell receptor beta chain was profiled in a study of T cells in Graves' hyperthyroidism and ophthalmopathy. This clonotype has ten or more counts. As yet, its antigen is unknown. After removal of 7 bases from V and 4 bases from J, the junction contained 10 bases not matched to a gene. The germline CDR1 and CDR2 sequences are MDHEN and SYDVKM. CDR3 size: 14 residues. Study-level findings and limits: Most thyroid-expanded clonotypes above 0.001 were also found in blood.

Amplified TCR beta CDR3 regions derived from RNA transcripts. The study used the HTBI primer set for a first-round RT-PCR of the TCR CDR3. TCRdb redid the calling of the multiplex PCR reads with MiXCR, one entry per CDR3 protein. The sample shows hundreds of thousands of distinct CDR3 sequences, 20% to 25% of them seen only once. This clonotype was sampled from a man aged 25-45 years with Graves' ophthalmopathy. The chain has TRBV28 and TRBJ2-7, with TRBD2 matching 7 bases. Sequenced: blood. CDR3 sequence: CASTRLARGYEQYF. Here the CDR3 DNA reads TGTGCCAGCACCCGACTAGCCAGAGGGTACGAGCAGTACTTC.